The T cell receptor (beta chain) described here comes from a study of blood T cell repertoires in COVID-19. For the study at large: Sites across the United States, Italy and Spain contributed samples from acute and convalescent COVID-19.

V lost 6 bases and J lost 10, with 16 bases in between. CDR3 length: 13 amino acids. Germline V lookup: CDR1 WNHNN, CDR2 SYGVQD (reference sequence). Clones were read by immunoSEQ multiplex PCR, and TCRdb kept only the in-frame ones, dropping some. The data hold some 300,000 clones, with about 90% observed a single time. The chain employs TRBV10-1 and TRBJ2-1, with D perhaps TRBD1 (6 bases). The receptor comes from a woman in her 30s with COVID-19, enrolled during active disease. Source material: peripheral blood. The DNA of the CDR3 is TGCGCCAGCAGGGCGAACAGGGATCGGGAGCAGTTCTTC. This sequence encodes CASRANRDREQFF.